This TCR beta chain appears in the sequencing data of a study of T cells in Graves' hyperthyroidism and ophthalmopathy. Points on this clonotype: Sequence at one end of the junction differs from germline and may be a read error.

RNA transcripts served as the template for amplifying TCR beta CDR3 regions. TCR CDR3 regions were first amplified by RT-PCR with HTBI primers. Each CDR3 protein is one row after TCRdb ran MiXCR on the multiplex PCR reads. The sample shows under 650,000 distinct CDR3 sequences, about a sixth of them seen only once. This CDR3 has 11 amino acids. CDR1 is SEHNR and CDR2 is FQNEAQ in the germline V gene (reference sequence). The sequence derives from a woman aged 25 to 39 with Graves' hyperthyroidism. This chain joins TRBV7-9 and TRBJ2-7; no clear D gene. Sequenced input: blood. The CDR3 protein is CASSLMDELDF. For the CDR3, the DNA is TGTGCCAGCAGCTTGATGGACGAGTTGGACTTC.